This note documents a single TCR beta chain sequence. As yet, its antigen is unknown. The data originate from a study of Ad26.COV2.S vaccination and SARS-CoV-2 variants. Study at large: In the study, Ad26.COV2.S was injected intramuscularly once, or twice 56 days apart. Study outcomes and limitations: Responses of spike-specific T cells (both CD8+ and CD4+) reportedly showed substantial breadth after vaccination. People who got the vaccine had more spike-specific TCR breadth than people who got placebo.

The repertoire was sequenced with immunoSEQ multiplex PCR; TCRdb's copy has only in-frame clones and lacks some. The sample holds over 450,000 clones; about 88% are singletons and the top ten take about 1.7%. This sample's treatment: roughly 18 received Ad26.COV2.S at low or high dose, single or two shots; roughly 5 received placebo; per-sample allocation not given. Collection of the samples took place on day 63 after the first injection of vaccine or placebo. Immunization relied on an Ad26 vector, which expressed Wuhan-strain SARS-CoV-2 spike. This CDR3 has 14 residues. CDR1 is SGHTA and CDR2 is FQGNSA in the germline V gene. V was trimmed by 5 bases and J by 2 bases, leaving 12 bases between them.

The V call is TRBV7-2, the J call TRBJ2-5, with D perhaps assigned TRBD1 or TRBD2 (6 bases each). This sample comprised peripheral blood, obtained in a trial of Ad26.COV2.S vaccine versus placebo. The source of this sequence is a person aged 18-60 years who received the Ad26.COV2.S COVID-19 vaccine or a placebo. Here the CDR3 reads CASSAQGGQETQYF. The CDR3 DNA reads as TGTGCCAGCAGCGCCCAAGGGGGGCAAGAGACCCAGTACTTC.